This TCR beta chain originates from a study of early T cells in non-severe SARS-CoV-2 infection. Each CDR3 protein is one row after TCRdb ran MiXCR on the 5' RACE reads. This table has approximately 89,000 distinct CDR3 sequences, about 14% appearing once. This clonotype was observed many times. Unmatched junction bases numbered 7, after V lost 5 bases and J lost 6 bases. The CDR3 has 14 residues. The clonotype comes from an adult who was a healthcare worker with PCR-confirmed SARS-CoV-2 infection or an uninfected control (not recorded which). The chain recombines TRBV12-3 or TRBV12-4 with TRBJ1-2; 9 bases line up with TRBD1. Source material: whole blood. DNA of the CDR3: TGTGCCAGCAGTGACAGGGGGGTATTCGATGGCTACACCTTC. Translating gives CASSDRGVFDGYTF.